A selection of T cell receptor beta chains follows, all from one sample in a study of low-dose radiotherapy and immunotherapy resistance in tumors. TCRdb called the reads again in MiXCR, with one record for every CDR3 protein. The sample yields 60,000 to 90,000 distinct CDR3 sequences, around 29% seen once. Sequenced here: PBMCs, sampled before treatment. The receptors derive from a female donor with ovarian cancer. CDR3s include the opening cysteine and the closing phenylalanine or tryptophan. Each record gives: J gene, clone size, V gene, D gene, CDR3 protein, CDR3 DNA. D genes are given only for firm matches. Size values are once, few and many counts, or a class for expanded clones, and some rows have none.

j_gene: TRBJ1-5
abundance: .
v_gene: TRBV30
d_gene: .
CDR3aa: CAWSPRSNQPQHF
CDR3nt: TGTGCCTGGAGTCCTCGTAGCAATCAGCCCCAGCATTTT

j_gene: TRBJ1-5
abundance: .
v_gene: TRBV20-1
d_gene: .
CDR3aa: CSASGGWVAGNQPQHF
CDR3nt: TGCAGTGCTAGTGGGGGATGGGTAGCAGGCAATCAGCCCCAGCATTTT

j_gene: TRBJ2-1
abundance: many
v_gene: TRBV11-3
d_gene: TRBD2
CDR3aa: CASSYRDGSGLAERQFF
CDR3nt: TGTGCCAGCAGCTACAGAGACGGCTCGGGACTAGCGGAGCGGCAGTTCTTC

j_gene: TRBJ2-1
abundance: few
v_gene: TRBV28
d_gene: TRBD2
CDR3aa: CASSQTSGRASSYNEQFF
CDR3nt: TGTGCCAGCAGTCAGACTAGCGGGAGGGCCAGCTCCTACAATGAGCAGTTCTTC

j_gene: TRBJ1-1
abundance: few
v_gene: TRBV14
d_gene: .
CDR3aa: CASSRMMNTEAFF
CDR3nt: TGTGCCAGCAGCCGGATGATGAACACTGAAGCTTTCTTT

j_gene: TRBJ2-1
abundance: many
v_gene: TRBV6-6
d_gene: TRBD2
CDR3aa: CASSPGGIYNEQFF
CDR3nt: TGTGCCAGCAGCCCCGGGGGGATCTACAATGAGCAGTTCTTC

j_gene: TRBJ2-2
abundance: .
v_gene: TRBV19
d_gene: .
CDR3aa: CASSIVIGNTGELFF
CDR3nt: TGTGCCAGTAGTATAGTAATCGGTAACACCGGGGAGCTGTTTTTT

j_gene: TRBJ2-2
abundance: many
v_gene: TRBV28
d_gene: TRBD2
CDR3aa: CASSLAPTDTGGVFF
CDR3nt: TGTGCCAGCAGTTTAGCCCCTACCGATACCGGGGGGGTGTTTTTT

j_gene: TRBJ2-4
abundance: .
v_gene: TRBV11-2
d_gene: TRBD1
CDR3aa: CASSPSTGAKNIQYF
CDR3nt: TGTGCCAGCAGCCCCTCGACAGGGGCCAAAAACATTCAGTACTTC

j_gene: TRBJ2-7
abundance: many
v_gene: TRBV21-1
d_gene: .
CDR3aa: CASSPGLAKVYEQYF
CDR3nt: TGTGCCAGCAGTCCGGGACTAGCGAAGGTCTACGAGCAGTACTTC

j_gene: TRBJ2-5
abundance: many
v_gene: TRBV2
d_gene: .
CDR3aa: CASKRHQETQYF
CDR3nt: TGTGCCAGCAAGAGACACCAAGAGACCCAGTACTTC

j_gene: TRBJ2-5
abundance: many
v_gene: TRBV10-3
d_gene: TRBD1
CDR3aa: CAISEGTGWIRETQYF
CDR3nt: TGTGCCATCAGTGAAGGGACAGGCTGGATACGGGAGACCCAGTACTTC

j_gene: TRBJ1-1
abundance: few
v_gene: TRBV5-1
d_gene: .
CDR3aa: CASSLAKVAFF
CDR3nt: TGCGCCAGCAGCTTGGCCAAGGTGGCTTTCTTT

j_gene: TRBJ2-2
abundance: many
v_gene: TRBV14
d_gene: .
CDR3aa: CASSHRELLNTGELFF
CDR3nt: TGTGCCAGCAGCCATCGTGAACTTTTGAACACCGGGGAGCTGTTTTTT

j_gene: TRBJ2-7
abundance: many
v_gene: TRBV5-1
d_gene: TRBD1
CDR3aa: CASSSRTGTYEQYF
CDR3nt: TGCGCCAGCAGCTCTAGGACAGGAACCTACGAGCAGTACTTC

j_gene: TRBJ1-4
abundance: many
v_gene: TRBV20-1
d_gene: TRBD1
CDR3aa: CSARDPNRGWNEKLFF
CDR3nt: TGCAGTGCTAGAGACCCGAACAGGGGGTGGAATGAAAAACTGTTTTTT

j_gene: TRBJ2-3
abundance: .
v_gene: TRBV6-2/TRBV6-3
d_gene: TRBD2
CDR3aa: CASSYRAGKREVSDTQYF
CDR3nt: TGTGCCAGCAGTTACCGCGCCGGGAAGCGGGAGGTGTCAGATACGCAGTATTTT

j_gene: TRBJ2-2
abundance: many
v_gene: TRBV28
d_gene: .
CDR3aa: CASRPGWTENTGELFF
CDR3nt: TGTGCCAGCAGGCCAGGCTGGACAGAAAACACCGGGGAGCTGTTTTTT

j_gene: TRBJ1-2
abundance: many
v_gene: TRBV6-2/TRBV6-3
d_gene: .
CDR3aa: CASSYMGTWDGYTF
CDR3nt: TGTGCCAGCAGTTACATGGGCACGTGGGATGGCTACACCTTC

j_gene: TRBJ2-3
abundance: many
v_gene: TRBV19
d_gene: .
CDR3aa: CASSSSGPSTDTQYF
CDR3nt: TGTGCCAGTAGTTCCAGCGGGCCTAGCACAGATACGCAGTATTTT

j_gene: TRBJ2-5
abundance: many
v_gene: TRBV2
d_gene: .
CDR3aa: CASTPDMGQETQYF
CDR3nt: TGTGCCAGCACCCCCGACATGGGCCAAGAGACCCAGTACTTC

j_gene: TRBJ2-5
abundance: many
v_gene: TRBV7-9
d_gene: .
CDR3aa: CASEVETQYF
CDR3nt: TGTGCCAGCGAAGTGGAGACCCAGTACTTC

j_gene: TRBJ2-3
abundance: .
v_gene: TRBV19
d_gene: TRBD2
CDR3aa: CASSFSGSLNTDTQYF
CDR3nt: TGTGCCAGTAGTTTTAGCGGGAGCTTGAACACAGATACGCAGTATTTT

j_gene: TRBJ2-1
abundance: .
v_gene: TRBV6-8
d_gene: TRBD2
CDR3aa: CASSEGLAGGAHEQFF
CDR3nt: TGTGCCAGCAGTGAAGGATTAGCGGGGGGGGCCCATGAGCAGTTCTTC

j_gene: TRBJ1-5
abundance: few
v_gene: TRBV6-1
d_gene: TRBD1
CDR3aa: CASSYRTGGSNQPQHF
CDR3nt: TGTGCCAGCAGTTACAGGACAGGGGGGAGCAATCAGCCCCAGCATTTT

j_gene: TRBJ1-2
abundance: many
v_gene: TRBV12-3/TRBV12-4
d_gene: .
CDR3aa: CASSLGDTNYGYTF
CDR3nt: TGTGCCAGCAGTTTGGGGGACACCAACTATGGCTACACCTTC

j_gene: TRBJ1-1
abundance: many
v_gene: TRBV19
d_gene: .
CDR3aa: CASRPEGMNTEAFF
CDR3nt: TGTGCCAGTAGGCCCGAAGGGATGAACACTGAAGCTTTCTTT

j_gene: TRBJ2-1
abundance: many
v_gene: TRBV19
d_gene: TRBD2
CDR3aa: CASSMELTAGAPYNEQFF
CDR3nt: TGTGCCAGTAGTATGGAACTGACAGCGGGGGCCCCCTACAATGAGCAGTTCTTC

j_gene: TRBJ2-7
abundance: many
v_gene: TRBV4-2
d_gene: TRBD1
CDR3aa: CASSQRTGGSYEQYF
CDR3nt: TGTGCCAGCAGCCAAAGGACAGGGGGCTCCTACGAGCAGTACTTC

j_gene: TRBJ1-5
abundance: .
v_gene: TRBV28
d_gene: .
CDR3aa: CSTHRGQDTQFYSNQPQHF
CDR3nt: TGTTCAACACACCGGGGGCAAGACACCCAATTTTATAGCAATCAGCCCCAGCATTTT

j_gene: TRBJ2-1
abundance: many
v_gene: TRBV21-1
d_gene: .
CDR3aa: CASSKKKGLREQFF
CDR3nt: TGTGCCAGCAGCAAAAAAAAGGGACTACGGGAGCAGTTCTTC

j_gene: TRBJ2-1
abundance: .
v_gene: TRBV7-2
d_gene: .
CDR3aa: CASSFRARQEQFF
CDR3nt: TGTGCCAGCAGCTTTCGGGCTAGGCAGGAGCAGTTCTTC

j_gene: TRBJ2-3
abundance: .
v_gene: TRBV9
d_gene: TRBD2
CDR3aa: CASSVTSGKADTQYF
CDR3nt: TGTGCCAGCAGCGTAACTAGCGGGAAGGCAGATACGCAGTATTTT

j_gene: TRBJ1-4
abundance: many
v_gene: TRBV7-9
d_gene: .
CDR3aa: CASSAGGQTNEKLFF
CDR3nt: TGTGCCAGCAGCGCTGGGGGTCAGACTAATGAAAAACTGTTTTTT

j_gene: TRBJ2-2
abundance: many
v_gene: TRBV2
d_gene: .
CDR3aa: CASRQTGANTGELFF
CDR3nt: TGTGCCAGCAGACAGACAGGAGCCAACACCGGGGAGCTGTTTTTT

j_gene: TRBJ2-3
abundance: many
v_gene: TRBV3-1
d_gene: TRBD2
CDR3aa: CASSQGPGGTDTQYF
CDR3nt: TGTGCCAGCAGCCAAGGTCCGGGAGGGACAGATACGCAGTATTTT

j_gene: TRBJ2-3
abundance: .
v_gene: TRBV5-4
d_gene: .
CDR3aa: CASSFGGSTDTQYF
CDR3nt: TGTGCCAGCAGCTTCGGCGGTTCCACAGATACGCAGTATTTT

j_gene: TRBJ1-5
abundance: many
v_gene: TRBV10-3
d_gene: .
CDR3aa: CAISPGAGGNQPQHF
CDR3nt: TGTGCCATCAGTCCGGGGGCCGGGGGGAATCAGCCCCAGCATTTT

j_gene: TRBJ2-3
abundance: .
v_gene: TRBV10-3
d_gene: .
CDR3aa: CAISEVSTDTQYF
CDR3nt: TGTGCCATCAGTGAGGTTAGCACAGATACGCAGTATTTT

j_gene: TRBJ1-5
abundance: few
v_gene: TRBV7-2
d_gene: .
CDR3aa: CASSSGQPGEPQHF
CDR3nt: TGTGCCAGCAGCTCCGGACAGCCAGGGGAGCCCCAGCATTTT

j_gene: TRBJ1-1
abundance: .
v_gene: TRBV7-2
d_gene: .
CDR3aa: CASSRRGAWGGFF
CDR3nt: TGTGCCAGCAGCCGGCGGGGGGCTTGGGGTGGTTTCTTT

j_gene: TRBJ2-6
abundance: .
v_gene: TRBV2
d_gene: .
CDR3aa: CASRATDSGANVLTF
CDR3nt: TGTGCCAGCAGAGCCACAGATTCAGGGGCCAACGTCCTGACTTTC

j_gene: TRBJ2-7
abundance: .
v_gene: TRBV5-6
d_gene: TRBD2
CDR3aa: CASSLGGRQTYEQYF
CDR3nt: TGTGCCAGCAGCTTGGGCGGGAGACAGACCTACGAGCAGTACTTC

j_gene: TRBJ2-1
abundance: .
v_gene: TRBV6-1
d_gene: .
CDR3aa: CASSEARRASESRNEQFF
CDR3nt: TGTGCCAGCAGTGAAGCCAGGAGGGCTAGCGAATCCCGCAATGAGCAGTTCTTC

j_gene: TRBJ2-1
abundance: .
v_gene: TRBV2
d_gene: TRBD2
CDR3aa: CASTKLAGGFYNEQFF
CDR3nt: TGTGCCAGCACCAAACTAGCGGGGGGTTTTTACAATGAGCAGTTCTTC

j_gene: TRBJ2-5
abundance: .
v_gene: TRBV6-1
d_gene: .
CDR3aa: CASSGQTNQETQYF
CDR3nt: TGTGCCAGCAGTGGACAGACCAACCAAGAGACCCAGTACTTC

j_gene: TRBJ2-1
abundance: once
v_gene: TRBV5-1
d_gene: .
CDR3aa: CASSWKLDTGTYNEQFF
CDR3nt: TGCGCCAGCAGCTGGAAACTCGACACGGGGACCTACAATGAGCAGTTCTTC

j_gene: TRBJ1-6
abundance: many
v_gene: TRBV6-5
d_gene: .
CDR3aa: CASSYRRAGNSPLHF
CDR3nt: TGTGCCAGCAGTTACCGGAGGGCAGGGAATTCACCCCTCCACTTT

j_gene: TRBJ2-1
abundance: many
v_gene: TRBV5-1
d_gene: TRBD2
CDR3aa: CASKASGGLYNEQFF
CDR3nt: TGCGCCAGCAAGGCTAGCGGGGGCCTTTACAATGAGCAGTTCTTC

j_gene: TRBJ2-7
abundance: few
v_gene: TRBV5-1
d_gene: .
CDR3aa: CASSLGLATYEQYF
CDR3nt: TGCGCCAGCAGCTTGGGATTGGCTACCTACGAGCAGTACTTC

j_gene: TRBJ1-2
abundance: .
v_gene: TRBV9
d_gene: .
CDR3aa: CASSVVIDYGYTF
CDR3nt: TGTGCCAGCAGCGTAGTTATTGACTATGGCTACACCTTC

j_gene: TRBJ2-1
abundance: many
v_gene: TRBV7-6
d_gene: .
CDR3aa: CASSLARGPYNEQFF
CDR3nt: TGTGCCAGCAGCTTAGCGAGGGGACCCTACAATGAGCAGTTCTTC

j_gene: TRBJ2-7
abundance: .
v_gene: TRBV18
d_gene: .
CDR3aa: CASSQDTSSYEQYF
CDR3nt: TGTGCCAGCTCACAAGACACAAGCTCCTACGAGCAGTACTTC